This is a list of T cell receptor beta chains from one sample in a study of OX40 agonist ivuxolimab in advanced cancers. Sequencing used immunoSEQ multiplex PCR; TCRdb keeps in-frame clones, though not all of them. In the table there are roughly 23,000 clones, approximately 80% of which are singletons. The material sequenced was CD4+ or CD8+ T cells sorted from blood, taken in a trial of the OX40 agonist ivuxolimab. The source is an adult with an advanced solid tumor such as melanoma, head and neck, liver or kidney cancer. Each CDR3 is given with its conserved first and last residue. The D gene is left open where the match is weak. Rows may omit the clone size; those that give it use once, few, many or a size class.

CDR3 length,D gene,J gene,clone size,V gene,CDR3 DNA,CDR3 protein
18,TRBD2,TRBJ2-3,-,TRBV7-6,TGTGCCAGCAGCAAATCTAATTCTTGGACTAGTATTTCAGATACGCAGTATTTT,CASSKSNSWTSISDTQYF
13,-,TRBJ2-3,-,TRBV7-9,TGTGCCAGCAGCCCCGGGACAACAGATACGCAGTATTTT,CASSPGTTDTQYF
17,-,TRBJ2-6,-,TRBV7-9,TGCGCCAGCAGCCAAGATCTGAAGGGCTCTGGGGCCAACGTCCTGACTTTC,CASSQDLKGSGANVLTF
15,TRBD2,TRBJ2-7,once,TRBV27,TGTGCCAGCAGTTTCGGACTAGCGGGGGTTTACGAGCAGTACTTC,CASSFGLAGVYEQYF
14,-,TRBJ1-4,-,TRBV15,TGTGCCACCAGCAGAGATTCCGGGGATGAAAAACTGTTTTTT,CATSRDSGDEKLFF
14,TRBD1,TRBJ1-2,once,TRBV27,TGTGCCAGCAGTTTATCGTGGGCAGGGGGCCGCTACACCTTC,CASSLSWAGGRYTF
14,TRBD1,TRBJ1-4,-,TRBV27,TGTGCCAGCAGCTCGGGACAGGGGACTGAAAAACTGTTTTTT,CASSSGQGTEKLFF
14,-,TRBJ2-7,-,TRBV13,TGTGCCAGCAGCTTAGGGAGGGGGAACGGCGAGCAGTACTTC,CASSLGRGNGEQYF
16,-,TRBJ2-1,-,TRBV6-5,TGTGCCAGCAGTTACTCTGGGCTAGCCCTAAACAATGAGCAGTTCTTC,CASSYSGLALNNEQFF
13,-,TRBJ2-7,-,TRBV6-5,TGTGCCAGCAGCCCCGGACGGCTCCCCGAGCAGTACTTC,CASSPGRLPEQYF
14,-,TRBJ1-6,-,TRBV5-5,TGTGCCAGCAGCTTGGCCAGCGAAAATTCACCCCTCCACTTT,CASSLASENSPLHF
11,-,TRBJ2-7,-,TRBV2,TGTGCCAGCAGTTTGGGGTACGAGCAGTACTTC,CASSLGYEQYF
16,-,TRBJ1-6,-,TRBV30,TGTGCCTGGAGTCCTCATGACAAGGGAAGGAGGGCACCCCTCCACTTT,CAWSPHDKGRRAPLHF
14,TRBD1,TRBJ1-2,-,TRBV27,TGTGCCAGCAGTTTAGCAGGGGGTAACTATGGCTACACCTTC,CASSLAGGNYGYTF
18,-,TRBJ1-5,few,TRBV4-3,TGCGCCAGCAGCCAAAAGGTTACGGGAAGGAGCCACAATCAGCCCCAGCATTTT,CASSQKVTGRSHNQPQHF
14,-,TRBJ2-1,once,TRBV7-9,TGTGCCAGCAGCTTAGAGGGCACAGGCAATGAGCAGTTCTTC,CASSLEGTGNEQFF
13,-,TRBJ2-7,once,TRBV15,TGTGCCACCAGCAGAGATCTGACCTACGAGCAGTACTTC,CATSRDLTYEQYF
15,-,TRBJ2-2,once,TRBV4-3,TGCGCCAGCAGCCAAGATTGGGGGGACACCGGGGAGCTGTTTTTT,CASSQDWGDTGELFF
15,-,TRBJ2-7,-,TRBV30,TGTGCCTGGAACGGTCCTGGGGGTTTCACCTACGAGCAGTACTTC,CAWNGPGGFTYEQYF
15,-,TRBJ2-7,-,TRBV5-6,TGTGCCAGCAGCTTGCGTCCCACTACACCGTACGAGCAGTACTTC,CASSLRPTTPYEQYF
17,-,TRBJ1-6,-,TRBV15,TGTGCCACCAGCGCTAGGGACGGTCGCTCCTATAATTCACCCCTCCACTTT,CATSARDGRSYNSPLHF
18,-,TRBJ2-1,-,TRBV25-1,TGTGCCAGCAGTGAAATAATGTTATGGGGGACATCTAACAATGAGCAGTTCTTC,CASSEIMLWGTSNNEQFF
16,TRBD2,TRBJ2-3,-,TRBV4-2,TGTGCCAGCAGCCAAGATAGCGGGGGGGGAGCAGATACGCAGTATTTT,CASSQDSGGGADTQYF
17,TRBD2,TRBJ2-1,-,TRBV4-3,TGCGCCAGCAGCCAAGATTCAGCCGGGGGGGCTCTCAATGAGCAGTTCTTC,CASSQDSAGGALNEQFF